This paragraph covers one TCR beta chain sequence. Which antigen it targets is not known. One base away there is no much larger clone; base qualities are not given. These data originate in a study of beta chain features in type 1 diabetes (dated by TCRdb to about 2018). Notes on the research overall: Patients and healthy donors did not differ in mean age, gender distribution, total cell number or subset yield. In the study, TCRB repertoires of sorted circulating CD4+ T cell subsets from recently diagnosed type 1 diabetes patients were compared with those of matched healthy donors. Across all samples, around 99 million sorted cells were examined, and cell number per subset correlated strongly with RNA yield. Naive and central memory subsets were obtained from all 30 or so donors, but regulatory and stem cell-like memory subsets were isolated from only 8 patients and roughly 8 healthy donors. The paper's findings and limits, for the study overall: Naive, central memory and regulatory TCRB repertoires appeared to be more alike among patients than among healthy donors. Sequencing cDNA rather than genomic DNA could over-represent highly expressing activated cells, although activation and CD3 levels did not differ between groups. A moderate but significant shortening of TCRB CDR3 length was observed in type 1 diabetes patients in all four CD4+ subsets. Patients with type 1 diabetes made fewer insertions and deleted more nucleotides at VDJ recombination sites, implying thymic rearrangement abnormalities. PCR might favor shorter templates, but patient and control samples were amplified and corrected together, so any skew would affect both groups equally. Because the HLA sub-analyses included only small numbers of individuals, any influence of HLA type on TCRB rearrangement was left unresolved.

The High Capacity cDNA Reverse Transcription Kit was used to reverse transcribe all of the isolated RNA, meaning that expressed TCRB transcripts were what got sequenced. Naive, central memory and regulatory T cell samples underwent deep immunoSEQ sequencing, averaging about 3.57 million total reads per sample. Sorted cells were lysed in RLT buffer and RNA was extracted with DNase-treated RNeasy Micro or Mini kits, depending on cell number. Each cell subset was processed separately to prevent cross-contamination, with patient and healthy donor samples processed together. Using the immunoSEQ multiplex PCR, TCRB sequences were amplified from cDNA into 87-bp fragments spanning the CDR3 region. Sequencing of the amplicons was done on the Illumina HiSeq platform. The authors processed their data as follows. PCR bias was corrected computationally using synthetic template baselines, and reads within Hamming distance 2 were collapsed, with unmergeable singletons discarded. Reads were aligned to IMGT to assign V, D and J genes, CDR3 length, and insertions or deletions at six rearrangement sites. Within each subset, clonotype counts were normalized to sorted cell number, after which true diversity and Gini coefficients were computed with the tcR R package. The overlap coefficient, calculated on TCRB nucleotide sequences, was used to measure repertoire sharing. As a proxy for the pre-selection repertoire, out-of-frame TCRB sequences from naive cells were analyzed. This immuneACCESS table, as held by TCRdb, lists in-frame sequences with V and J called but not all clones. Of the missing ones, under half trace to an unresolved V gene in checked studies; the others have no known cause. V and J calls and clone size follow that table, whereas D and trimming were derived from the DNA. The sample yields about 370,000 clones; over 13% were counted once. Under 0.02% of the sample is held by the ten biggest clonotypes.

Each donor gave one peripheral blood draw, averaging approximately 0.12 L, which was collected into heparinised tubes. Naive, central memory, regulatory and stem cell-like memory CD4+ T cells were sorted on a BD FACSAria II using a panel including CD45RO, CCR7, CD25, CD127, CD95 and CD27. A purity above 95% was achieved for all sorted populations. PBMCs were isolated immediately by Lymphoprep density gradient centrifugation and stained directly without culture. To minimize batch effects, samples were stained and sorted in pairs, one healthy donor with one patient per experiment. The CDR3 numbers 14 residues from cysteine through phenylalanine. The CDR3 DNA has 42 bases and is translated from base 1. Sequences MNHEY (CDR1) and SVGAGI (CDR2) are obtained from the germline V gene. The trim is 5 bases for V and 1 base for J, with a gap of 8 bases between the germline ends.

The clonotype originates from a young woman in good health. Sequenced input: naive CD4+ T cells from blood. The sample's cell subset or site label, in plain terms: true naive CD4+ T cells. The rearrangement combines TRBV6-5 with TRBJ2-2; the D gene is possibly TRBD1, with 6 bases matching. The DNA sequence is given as TGTGCCAGCAGTGGGACATTGAACACCGGGGAGCTGTTTTTT. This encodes CASSGTLNTGELFF.